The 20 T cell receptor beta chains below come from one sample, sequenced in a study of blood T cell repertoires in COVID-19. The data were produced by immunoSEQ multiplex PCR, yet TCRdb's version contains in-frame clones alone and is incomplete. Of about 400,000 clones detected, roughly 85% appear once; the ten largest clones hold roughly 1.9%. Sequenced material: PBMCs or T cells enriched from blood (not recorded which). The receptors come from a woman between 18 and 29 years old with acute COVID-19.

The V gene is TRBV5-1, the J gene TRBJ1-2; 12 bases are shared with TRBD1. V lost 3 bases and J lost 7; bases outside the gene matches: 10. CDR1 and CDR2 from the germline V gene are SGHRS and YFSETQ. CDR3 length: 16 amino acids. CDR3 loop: CASSSTSGTGGRGYTF. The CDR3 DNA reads TGCGCCAGCAGCTCCACCTCCGGGACAGGGGGCCGTGGCTACACCTTC.

The CDR3 sequence is CASSERTGGQPQHF. CDR3 DNA sequence: TGTGCCAGCAGTGAACGGACAGGAGGTCAGCCCCAGCATTTT. This chain joins TRBV2 and TRBJ1-5; 7 bases are shared with TRBD1. V shed 2 bases and J 6 bases; nucleotides not matched to a gene: 4. The CDR3 covers 14 residues. Germline CDR1 and CDR2: SNHLY and FYNNEI.

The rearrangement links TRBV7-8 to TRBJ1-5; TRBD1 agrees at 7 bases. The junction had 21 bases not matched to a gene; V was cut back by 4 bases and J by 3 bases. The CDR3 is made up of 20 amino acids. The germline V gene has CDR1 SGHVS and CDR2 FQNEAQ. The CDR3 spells CASSSTDRQGTVGDNQPQHF. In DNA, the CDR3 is TGTGCCAGCAGCTCAACAGATAGACAGGGAACAGTGGGGGACAATCAGCCCCAGCATTTT.

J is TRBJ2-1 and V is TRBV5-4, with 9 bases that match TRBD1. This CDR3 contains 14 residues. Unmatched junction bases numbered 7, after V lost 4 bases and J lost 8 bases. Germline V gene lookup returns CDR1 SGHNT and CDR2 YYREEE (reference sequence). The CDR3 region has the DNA TGTGCCAGCAGCCCTGGACAGGGGACCCATGAGCAGTTCTTC. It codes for CASSPGQGTHEQFF.

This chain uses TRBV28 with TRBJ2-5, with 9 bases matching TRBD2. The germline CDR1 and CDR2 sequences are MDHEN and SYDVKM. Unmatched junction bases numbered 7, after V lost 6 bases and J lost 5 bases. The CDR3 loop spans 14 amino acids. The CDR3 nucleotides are TGTGCCAGCAGCGAGCGACTAGCGGTCGAGACCCAGTACTTC. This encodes CASSERLAVETQYF.

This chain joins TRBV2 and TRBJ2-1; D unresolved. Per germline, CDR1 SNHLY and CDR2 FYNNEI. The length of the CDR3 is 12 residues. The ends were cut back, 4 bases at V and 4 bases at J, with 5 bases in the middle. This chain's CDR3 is CASSVRYNEQFF. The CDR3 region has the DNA TGTGCCAGCAGTGTCAGATACAATGAGCAGTTCTTC.

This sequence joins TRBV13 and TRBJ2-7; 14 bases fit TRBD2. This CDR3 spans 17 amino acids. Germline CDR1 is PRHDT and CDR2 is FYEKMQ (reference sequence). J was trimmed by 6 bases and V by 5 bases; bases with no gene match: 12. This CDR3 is CASSTEGTSGSGGEQYF. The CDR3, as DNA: TGTGCCAGCAGCACAGAAGGGACTAGCGGGAGTGGAGGCGAGCAGTACTTC.

The chain's CDR3 is CAWTQVGSENEQFF. DNA of the CDR3: TGTGCCTGGACCCAAGTTGGTAGTGAAAATGAGCAGTTCTTC. The chain employs TRBV30 and TRBJ2-1; D gene unclear. V shed 4 bases and J shed 7 bases, with 17 bases lying between them. The germline V gene has CDR1 GTSNPN and CDR2 SVGIG (reference sequence). The CDR3 totals 14 residues.

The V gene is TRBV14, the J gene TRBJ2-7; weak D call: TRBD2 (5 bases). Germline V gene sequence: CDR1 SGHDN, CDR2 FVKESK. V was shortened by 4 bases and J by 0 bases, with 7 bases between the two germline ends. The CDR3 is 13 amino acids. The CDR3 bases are TGTGCCAGCAGCCCTAGCTTCTCCTACGAGCAGTACTTC. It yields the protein CASSPSFSYEQYF. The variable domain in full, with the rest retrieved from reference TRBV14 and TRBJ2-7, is EAGVTQFPSHSVIEKGQTVTLRCDPISGHDNLYWYRRVMGKEIKFLLHFVKESKQDESGMPNNRFLAERTGGTYSTLKVQPAELEDSGVYFCASSPSFSYEQYFGPGTRLTVT.

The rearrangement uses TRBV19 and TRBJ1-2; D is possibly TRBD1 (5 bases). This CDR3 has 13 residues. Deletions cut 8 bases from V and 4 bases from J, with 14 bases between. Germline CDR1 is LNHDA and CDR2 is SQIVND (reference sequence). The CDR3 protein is CASQRQSSYGYTF. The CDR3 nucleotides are TGTGCCAGTCAGAGACAGTCTTCCTATGGCTACACCTTC.

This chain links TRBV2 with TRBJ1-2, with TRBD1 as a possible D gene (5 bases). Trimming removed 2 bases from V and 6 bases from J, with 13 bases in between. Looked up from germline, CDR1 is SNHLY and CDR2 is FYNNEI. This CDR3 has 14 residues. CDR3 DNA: TGTGCCAGCAGTGAAATCAGGAAGGGGCATGGCTACACCTTC. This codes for CASSEIRKGHGYTF.

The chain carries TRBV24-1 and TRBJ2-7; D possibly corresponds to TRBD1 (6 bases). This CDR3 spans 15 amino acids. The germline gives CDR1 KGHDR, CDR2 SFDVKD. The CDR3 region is CATQMKGQLTYEQYF. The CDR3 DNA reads TGTGCGACACAAATGAAAGGACAGTTGACCTACGAGCAGTACTTC.

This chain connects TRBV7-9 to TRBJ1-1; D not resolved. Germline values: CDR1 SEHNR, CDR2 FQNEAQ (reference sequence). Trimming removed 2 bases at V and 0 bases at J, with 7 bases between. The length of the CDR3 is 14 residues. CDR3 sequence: CASSLPTLNTEAFF. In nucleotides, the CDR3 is TGTGCCAGCAGCTTACCAACACTGAACACTGAAGCTTTCTTT. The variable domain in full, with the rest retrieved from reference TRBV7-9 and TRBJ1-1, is DTGVSQNPRHKITKRGQNVTFRCDPISEHNRLYWYRQTLGQGPEFLTYFQNEAQLEKSRLLSDRFSAERPKGSFSTLEIQRTEQGDSAMYLCASSLPTLNTEAFFGQGTRLTVV.

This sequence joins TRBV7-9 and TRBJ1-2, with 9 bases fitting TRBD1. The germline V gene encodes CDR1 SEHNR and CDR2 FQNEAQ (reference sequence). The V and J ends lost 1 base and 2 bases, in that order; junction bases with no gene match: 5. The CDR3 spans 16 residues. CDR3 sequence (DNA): TGTGCCAGCAGCTTAGAGTTCGACAGGGGGAACTATGGCTACACCTTC. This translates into CASSLEFDRGNYGYTF.

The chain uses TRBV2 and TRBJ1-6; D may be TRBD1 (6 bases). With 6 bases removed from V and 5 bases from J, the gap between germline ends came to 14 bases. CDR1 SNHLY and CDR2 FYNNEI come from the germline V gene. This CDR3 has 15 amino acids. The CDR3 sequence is CASSPGQLNNSPLHF. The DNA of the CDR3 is TGTGCCAGCAGCCCCGGACAGCTTAATAATTCACCCCTCCACTTT.

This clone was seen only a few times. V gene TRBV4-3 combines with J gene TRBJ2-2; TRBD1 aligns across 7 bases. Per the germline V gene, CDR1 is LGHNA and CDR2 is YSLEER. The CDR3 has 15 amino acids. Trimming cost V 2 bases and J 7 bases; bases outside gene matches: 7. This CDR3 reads CASSQYTGERGELFF. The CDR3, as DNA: TGCGCCAGCAGCCAATATACAGGGGAGCGCGGGGAGCTGTTTTTT.

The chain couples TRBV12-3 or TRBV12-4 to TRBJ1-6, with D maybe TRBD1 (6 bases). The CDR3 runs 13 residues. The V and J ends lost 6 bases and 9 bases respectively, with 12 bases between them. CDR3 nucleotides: TGTGCCAGCAGACTCCAGGGGATTTCACCCCTCCACTTT. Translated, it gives CASRLQGISPLHF.

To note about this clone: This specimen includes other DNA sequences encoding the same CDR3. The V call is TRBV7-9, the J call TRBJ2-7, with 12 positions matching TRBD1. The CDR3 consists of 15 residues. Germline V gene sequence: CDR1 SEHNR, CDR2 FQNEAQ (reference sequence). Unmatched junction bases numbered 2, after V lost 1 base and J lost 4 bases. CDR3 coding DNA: TGTGCCAGCAGCTTAGAGGGACAGGGGGCTTACGAGCAGTACTTC. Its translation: CASSLEGQGAYEQYF.

DNA for the CDR3: TGTGCCAGCAGCCAAGGGCCCAGCAGGGAGACCCAGTACTTC. Its translation is CASSQGPSRETQYF. The chain uses TRBV3-1 (or the pseudogene TRBV3-2) and TRBJ2-5; D gene uncertain. The CDR3 is made up of 14 amino acids. Trimming left V 1 base short and J 5 bases short, with 11 bases between. Germline V gene data show CDR1 as LGHDT and CDR2 as YNNKEL (reference sequence).

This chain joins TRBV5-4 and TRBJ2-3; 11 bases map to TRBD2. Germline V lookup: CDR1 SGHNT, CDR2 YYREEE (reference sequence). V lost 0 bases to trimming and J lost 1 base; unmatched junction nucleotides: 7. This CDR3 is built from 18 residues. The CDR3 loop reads CASSLVSGRAVGTDTQYF. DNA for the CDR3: TGTGCCAGCAGCTTGGTTAGCGGGAGGGCCGTGGGCACAGATACGCAGTATTTT.